This TCR beta chain was documented in a study of CD8 T cells in ankylosing spondylitis. Study results and caveats: Matched ankylosing spondylitis synovial fluid reportedly contained a significantly enriched population of disease-linked clones. In reactive arthritis synovial fluid and blood, some motif variants had been reported before. Among TCR beta sequences, a motif of several highly homologous variants appeared characteristic of ankylosing spondylitis blood.

Many counts were recorded for this clonotype. Its antigen is not known. The V gene lost 4 bases and the J gene lost 4 bases, with 16 bases spanning the gap. The length of the CDR3 is 15 residues. Germline CDR1 reads SNHLY; CDR2 reads FYNNEI. Quantitative barcoded 5'-RACE was used to prepare TCR beta libraries. Each CDR3 protein gets one entry after TCRdb re-called the 5' RACE reads with MiXCR. The data hold about 130,000 distinct CDR3 sequences, with around 7% observed a single time. Sequencing used blood, either unsorted or a sorted T cell fraction (not recorded which). The chain employs TRBV2 and TRBJ1-2, with D maybe TRBD1 (5 bases). The source is a male donor with ankylosing spondylitis or in good health (not recorded which). The CDR3 reads CASSAAGTLGYGYTF. The DNA for the CDR3 is TGTGCCAGCAGTGCCGCAGGGACGCTAGGCTATGGCTACACCTTC.